The 25 T cell receptor beta chains below all came from one sample that was sequenced in a study of T cells in Graves' hyperthyroidism and ophthalmopathy. The CDR3 regions of TCR beta were amplified from RNA transcripts. The study used the HTBI primer set for a first-round RT-PCR of the TCR CDR3. A single record per CDR3 protein comes from TCRdb applying MiXCR to the multiplex PCR reads. The table lists hundreds of thousands of distinct CDR3 sequences, about a sixth of them singletons. Sequenced material: blood. The receptors stem from a woman aged 18 to 35 with Graves' ophthalmopathy.

The rearrangement uses TRBV2 and TRBJ1-3, with TRBD1 matching 7 bases. Germline lookup yields CDR1 SNHLY and CDR2 FYNNEI. The trim removed 4 bases at V and 5 bases at J, leaving 8 bases unmatched. The CDR3 is made up of 15 amino acids. CDR3 loop: CASSVGQVGRNTIYF. The DNA for the CDR3 is TGTGCCAGCAGTGTTGGACAGGTGGGAAGAAACACCATATATTTT.

This clonotype occurred many times. V gene TRBV5-5 combines with J gene TRBJ2-5, with 11 nucleotides matching TRBD2. Germline trimming cut 2 bases from V and 7 bases from J; bases unmatched to any gene: 7. The CDR3 consists of 15 residues. Germline V gene lookup returns CDR1 SGHKS and CDR2 YYEKEE (reference sequence). CDR3 in amino acids: CASSFVSGRAGTQYF. The CDR3 nucleotides read TGTGCCAGCAGCTTCGTTAGCGGGAGGGCCGGGACCCAGTACTTC.

This clonotype showed up just a few times. CDR3 in amino acids: CAGRVFTGELFF. The CDR3 nucleotides read TGTGCCGGTCGGGTTTTCACCGGGGAGCTGTTTTTT. The rearrangement links TRBV6-1 to TRBJ2-2; D remains unclear. Germline values: CDR1 MNHNS, CDR2 SASEGT. The CDR3 spans 12 residues. Trimming cost V 11 bases and J 4 bases, with 11 bases left between them.

This clonotype came up many times. The chain joins TRBV18 to TRBJ1-4; D gene ambiguous. Looked up from germline, CDR1 is KGHSH and CDR2 is LQKENI. This CDR3 has 15 residues. With 2 bases removed from V and 4 bases from J, the gap between germline ends came to 11 bases. In DNA, the CDR3 is TGTGCCAGCTCACCATTAGGCAGACTTAATGAAAAACTGTTTTTT. This codes for CASSPLGRLNEKLFF. The full variable domain, with the rest looked up from reference TRBV18 and TRBJ1-4, is NAGVMQNPRHLVRRRGQEARLRCSPMKGHSHVYWYRQLPEEGLKFMVYLQKENIIDESGMPKERFSAEFPKEGPSILRIQQVVRGDSAAYFCASSPLGRLNEKLFFGSGTQLSVL.

This clonotype was detected ten times or more. The chain combines TRBV7-2 with TRBJ2-1; TRBD2 agrees at 7 bases. The length of the CDR3 is 15 residues. V shed 1 base and J 7 bases; nucleotides not matched to a gene: 7. Germline V lookup: CDR1 SGHTA, CDR2 FQGNSA. The CDR3 protein is CASSLGAGERNEQFF. DNA for the CDR3: TGTGCCAGCAGCTTAGGTGCGGGAGAGAGGAATGAGCAGTTCTTC. Full variable domain (outside the CDR3, taken from reference TRBV7-2 and TRBJ2-1): GAGVSQSPSNKVTEKGKDVELRCDPISGHTALYWYRQSLGQGLEFLIYFQGNSAPDKSGLPSDRFSAERTGGSVSTLTIQRTQQEDSAVYLCASSLGAGERNEQFFGPGTRLTVL.

This clonotype was counted ten times or more. This chain connects TRBV12-3 or TRBV12-4 to TRBJ2-3; D is undetermined. Trimming took 7 bases from V and 3 from J, leaving 8 bases between them. The CDR3 runs to 12 residues. CDR3 sequence (DNA): TGTGCCAGCACCTCGCCTACAGATACGCAGTATTTT. As protein: CASTSPTDTQYF.

This clonotype was seen repeatedly, ten times or more. V usage is TRBV28 and J usage is TRBJ1-5; tentative D call: TRBD1 (5 bases). V shed 8 bases and J shed 7 bases, with 30 bases lying between them. This CDR3 is 18 amino acids long. The germline V gene encodes CDR1 MDHEN and CDR2 SYDVKM. CDR3 sequence reads: CASGYSPARQGGIQPQHF. For the CDR3, the DNA is TGTGCCAGCGGATATTCCCCAGCGAGGCAGGGAGGGATCCAGCCCCAGCATTTT.

There are many counts of this clonotype. This rearrangement joins TRBV5-1 to TRBJ1-2; 12 nucleotides match TRBD1. The ends lost 1 base at V and 8 bases at J; junction bases unmatched: 9. The CDR3 runs to 16 residues. In germline, CDR1 is SGHRS, CDR2 YFSETQ. Written as DNA, the CDR3 is TGCGCCAGCAGCTTGCAACCGGGACAGGGGGCGCAAGGCTACACCTTC. Translating gives CASSLQPGQGAQGYTF.

This clonotype was observed many times. V is TRBV6-1 and J is TRBJ2-4; perhaps TRBD1 as D (6 bases). This CDR3 is 15 amino acids long. V was trimmed by 6 bases and J by 0 bases, leaving 12 bases between them. Germline loops: CDR1 MNHNS, CDR2 SASEGT. CDR3 coding DNA: TGTGCCAGCAGGACAGGAATTTTAGCCAAAAACATTCAGTACTTC. Its translation is CASRTGILAKNIQYF.

This clonotype was recorded at least ten times. The rearrangement joins TRBV28 to TRBJ1-1; D unresolved. This CDR3 contains 12 residues. The germline V and J ends were trimmed by 6 bases and 1 base, with 6 bases remaining between them. CDR1 is MDHEN and CDR2 is SYDVKM in the germline V gene. CDR3 coding DNA: TGTGCCAGCAGGCAGGCGAACACTGAAGCTTTCTTT. Its translation: CASRQANTEAFF.

This clonotype appeared many times. This rearrangement joins TRBV7-9 to TRBJ1-2; a possible D gene is TRBD1 (6 bases). Germline-derived CDR1 and CDR2 are SEHNR and FQNEAQ (reference sequence). The V gene lost 8 bases and the J gene lost 2 bases, with 15 bases spanning the gap. The CDR3 is 14 residues long. DNA of the CDR3: TGTGCCAGCGTCAAACAGACAGGCAACTATGGCTACACCTTC. This encodes CASVKQTGNYGYTF.

This clonotype was counted many times. V and J are TRBV19 and TRBJ2-1; TRBD2 matches 9 bases. The CDR3 is 17 amino acids. Germline V gene sequence: CDR1 LNHDA, CDR2 SQIVND (reference sequence). V gave up 5 bases and J gave up 7 bases; unmatched junction bases: 15. CDR3 bases: TGTGCCAGTAGTGCCGACCTTCTAGCGGGATTTCAGAATGAGCAGTTCTTC. It codes for CASSADLLAGFQNEQFF.

In its sample, this clonotype was seen many times. The gene calls are TRBV11-3 and TRBJ2-1, with 7 bases identical to TRBD1. The CDR3 consists of 16 residues. Germline CDR1 SGHNT, CDR2 YENEEA. The J segment lost 4 bases and the V segment lost 2 bases, leaving 8 bases of the junction unmatched. The CDR3 DNA follows: TGTGCCAGCAGCTTACTGACCGGGACAGAATACAATGAGCAGTTCTTC. It yields the protein CASSLLTGTEYNEQFF.

This clonotype was counted ten times or more. The chain uses TRBV10-1 and TRBJ1-6, with TRBD1 identical over 7 bases. After removal of 6 bases from V and 7 bases from J, the junction contained 3 bases not matched to a gene. Germline loops: CDR1 WNHNN, CDR2 SYGVQD (reference sequence). The CDR3 runs to 13 residues. CDR3 protein: CASSKDRNSPLHF. The CDR3 region has the DNA TGCGCCAGCAGCAAGGACAGGAATTCACCCCTCCACTTT.

This clonotype was detected many times. The V call is TRBV6-1, the J call TRBJ2-1; 7 positions agree with TRBD2. This CDR3 has 15 amino acids. V shed 7 bases, J shed 4 bases, and the junction held 10 bases outside the gene matches. Germline V gene sequence: CDR1 MNHNS, CDR2 SASEGT. CDR3 loop: CASTKSGGFYNEQFF. CDR3 sequence (DNA): TGTGCCAGCACCAAATCGGGAGGATTTTACAATGAGCAGTTCTTC.

This clonotype was detected many times. The chain uses TRBV30 and TRBJ2-5, with 7 bases that match TRBD2. The CDR3 totals 15 residues. V trimming: 4 bases; J trimming: 0 bases; junction bases outside the gene matches: 8. Per germline, CDR1 GTSNPN and CDR2 SVGIG (reference sequence). As DNA, the CDR3 is TGTGCCTGGACCCCCTGGGGAGGGTACCAAGAGACCCAGTACTTC. It encodes CAWTPWGGYQETQYF.

J is TRBJ2-3 and V is TRBV20-1; 8 positions match TRBD2. J was trimmed by 0 bases and V by 5 bases; bases with no gene match: 4. The CDR3 runs 14 residues. The germline V gene encodes CDR1 DFQATT and CDR2 SNEGSKA (reference sequence). This CDR3 is CSAAPSGSTDTQYF. In DNA form, the CDR3 reads TGCAGTGCTGCCCCTAGCGGGAGCACAGATACGCAGTATTTT.

The sample holds a few counts of this clonotype. This CDR3 is missing its conserved last phenylalanine or tryptophan, likely due to a read error. The V and J genes are TRBV20-1 and TRBJ2-2; D gene ambiguous. Trimming left V 6 bases short and J 1 base short, with 9 bases between. Germline assignment: CDR1 DFQATT and CDR2 SNEGSKA (reference sequence). This CDR3 has 13 amino acids. The CDR3 sequence is CSAPARNTGELFS. CDR3 coding DNA: TGCAGTGCCCCCGCCCGGAACACCGGGGAGCTGTTTTCT.

This clonotype was counted at least ten times. The chain is built from TRBV28 and TRBJ2-2; 7 bases align to TRBD1. The CDR3 contains 18 residues. The germline V gene encodes CDR1 MDHEN and CDR2 SYDVKM. V lost 6 bases, J lost 4 bases, and 17 bases stayed unmatched. CDR3 in amino acids: CASSPGGRWGQGTGELFF. As DNA, the CDR3 is TGTGCCAGCAGCCCAGGGGGTCGATGGGGGCAGGGCACCGGGGAGCTGTTTTTT.

This clonotype appeared many times. J is TRBJ1-1 and V is TRBV5-1; TRBD1 matches 10 bases. CDR3 length: 14 amino acids. V shed 5 bases and J 5 bases; nucleotides not matched to a gene: 6. Germline values: CDR1 SGHRS, CDR2 YFSETQ. The CDR3 reads CASRSGQGETEAFF. In nucleotides, the CDR3 is TGCGCCAGCAGATCTGGACAGGGGGAAACTGAAGCTTTCTTT. Full variable domain (remainder filled in from reference TRBV5-1 and TRBJ1-1): KAGVTQTPRYLIKTRGQQVTLSCSPISGHRSVSWYQQTPGQGLQFLFEYFSETQRNKGNFPGRFSGRQFSNSRSEMNVSTLELGDSALYLCASRSGQGETEAFFGQGTRLTVV.

The chain is built from TRBV7-3 and TRBJ1-1; D possibly corresponds to TRBD1 (6 bases). CDR3 length equals 14 residues. CDR1 is SGHTA, CDR2 FQGTGA, per germline. V lost 5 bases to trimming and J lost 1 base, with 11 bases between them. CDR3 loop: CASSAGTRNTEAFF. DNA for the CDR3: TGTGCCAGCAGCGCCGGGACACGGAACACTGAAGCTTTCTTT.

This clonotype has only a few counts. The chain combines TRBV4-2 with TRBJ2-7; 13 nucleotides line up with TRBD2. The CDR3 totals 14 residues. Germline V CDR1 and CDR2: LGHNA, YNFKEQ. The junction had 3 bases not matched to a gene; V was cut back by 4 bases and J by 6 bases. CDR3 nucleotide sequence: TGTGCCAGCAGCCGCGGACTAGCGGGAGCCGAGCAGTACTTC. Residues: CASSRGLAGAEQYF.

There are many counts of this clonotype. This chain uses TRBV4-1 with TRBJ2-3; 8 positions match TRBD2. Germline trimming cut 1 base from V and 2 bases from J; bases unmatched to any gene: 2. Germline V lookup: CDR1 MGHRA, CDR2 YSYEKL. The CDR3 spans 15 residues. CDR3 loop: CASSQGGLVTDTQYF. The CDR3 DNA is TGCGCCAGCAGCCAAGGGGGACTAGTCACAGATACGCAGTATTTT.

The chain employs TRBV20-1 and TRBJ2-1; 13 nucleotides match TRBD2. Germline V CDR1 and CDR2: DFQATT, SNEGSKA (reference sequence). The CDR3 extends over 13 amino acids. The J segment lost 9 bases and the V segment lost 5 bases, leaving 4 bases of the junction unmatched. The CDR3 DNA is TGCAGTGCTTGGACTAGCGGGGGTGGTGAGCAGTTCTTC. Protein sequence: CSAWTSGGGEQFF.

This clonotype was seen at least ten times. CDR3 residues: CSGYPGTINEQFF. The CDR3 bases are TGCAGCGGATATCCCGGGACTATCAATGAGCAGTTCTTC. V gene TRBV29-1 combines with J gene TRBJ2-1; 7 bases agree with TRBD2. The J segment lost 6 bases and the V segment lost 7 bases, leaving 9 bases of the junction unmatched. The CDR3 covers 13 residues. Germline CDR1 is SQVTM and CDR2 is ANQGSEA.